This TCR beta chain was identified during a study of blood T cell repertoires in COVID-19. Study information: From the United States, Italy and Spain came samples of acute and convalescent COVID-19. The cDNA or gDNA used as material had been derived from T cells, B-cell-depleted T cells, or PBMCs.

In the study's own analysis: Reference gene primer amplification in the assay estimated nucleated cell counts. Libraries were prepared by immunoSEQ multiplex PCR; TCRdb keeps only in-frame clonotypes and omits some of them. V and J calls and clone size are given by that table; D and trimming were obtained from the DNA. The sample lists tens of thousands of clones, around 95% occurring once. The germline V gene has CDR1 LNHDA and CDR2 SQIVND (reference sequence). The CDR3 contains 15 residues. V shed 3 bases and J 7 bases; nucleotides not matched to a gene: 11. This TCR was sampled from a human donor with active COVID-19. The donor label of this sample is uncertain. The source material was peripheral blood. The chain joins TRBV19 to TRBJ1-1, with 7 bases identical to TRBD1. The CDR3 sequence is CASSILLTGRGEAFF. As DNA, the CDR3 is TGTGCCAGTAGTATTTTACTGACAGGGCGGGGTGAAGCTTTCTTT.